Listed below are T cell receptor beta chains from one sample, sequenced in a study of blood T cell repertoires in COVID-19. Measured with immunoSEQ multiplex PCR; TCRdb has only the in-frame clones, and not every one. This table holds 130,000 or so clones, about 70% found once. Material: peripheral blood. Source of these receptors: a woman aged 65 to 85 with acute or convalescent COVID-19. The CDR3 runs from the conserved cysteine through the conserved F or W. The order of the fields is clone size, V gene, D gene, J gene, CDR3 protein, CDR3 DNA. D genes are given only for firm matches. Size tells how often a clone was seen (once, few, many) or the class of an expanded clone, and some rows leave it out.

clone size: .
V gene: TRBV2
D gene: TRBD2
J gene: TRBJ2-4
CDR3 protein: CASSPGLAGVNIQYF
CDR3 DNA: TGTGCCAGCAGCCCGGGACTAGCGGGAGTGAACATTCAGTACTTC

clone size: .
V gene: TRBV28
D gene: TRBD2
J gene: TRBJ2-4
CDR3 protein: CASSRRGLASSVAKNIQYF
CDR3 DNA: TGTGCCAGCAGTCGAAGGGGACTAGCGAGTTCCGTAGCCAAAAACATTCAGTACTTC

clone size: .
V gene: TRBV11-2
D gene: TRBD2
J gene: TRBJ2-3
CDR3 protein: CASSLAGTSDTQYF
CDR3 DNA: TGTGCCAGCAGCTTAGCCGGGACTAGCGATACGCAGTATTTT

clone size: .
V gene: TRBV5-5
D gene: TRBD1
J gene: TRBJ2-1
CDR3 protein: CASSFRLPRGQNAYNEQFF
CDR3 DNA: TGTGCCAGCAGCTTTAGGCTGCCCAGGGGGCAAAACGCCTACAATGAGCAGTTCTTC

clone size: few
V gene: TRBV6-5
D gene: TRBD2
J gene: TRBJ2-3
CDR3 protein: CASRRSGMGTDTQYF
CDR3 DNA: TGTGCCAGCAGGAGAAGCGGGATGGGGACAGATACGCAGTATTTT

clone size: .
V gene: TRBV5-1
D gene: TRBD2
J gene: TRBJ2-3
CDR3 protein: CASSLEPAGGTDTQYF
CDR3 DNA: TGCGCCAGCAGCTTGGAACCAGCGGGAGGAACAGATACGCAGTATTTT

clone size: .
V gene: TRBV19
D gene: TRBD1
J gene: TRBJ1-6
CDR3 protein: CASSIDDGTGGSPLHF
CDR3 DNA: TGTGCCAGTAGTATAGATGACGGGACAGGAGGTTCACCCCTCCACTTT

clone size: once
V gene: TRBV28
D gene: .
J gene: TRBJ2-7
CDR3 protein: CASSFTGTGSYEQYF
CDR3 DNA: TGTGCCAGCAGTTTTACCGGGACTGGATCCTACGAGCAGTACTTC

clone size: few
V gene: TRBV5-4
D gene: .
J gene: TRBJ1-2
CDR3 protein: CASSPNTGTYGYTF
CDR3 DNA: TGTGCCAGCAGCCCAAATACAGGGACCTATGGCTACACCTTC

clone size: few
V gene: TRBV7-8
D gene: TRBD1
J gene: TRBJ1-5
CDR3 protein: CASSPGTVNQPQHF
CDR3 DNA: TGTGCCAGCAGCCCCGGGACAGTAAATCAGCCCCAGCATTTT

clone size: .
V gene: TRBV4-1
D gene: .
J gene: TRBJ2-3
CDR3 protein: CASSQDGARPDTQYF
CDR3 DNA: TGCGCCAGCAGCCAAGATGGGGCTCGTCCAGATACGCAGTATTTT

clone size: .
V gene: TRBV4-1
D gene: .
J gene: TRBJ2-6
CDR3 protein: CASRAITGSGANVLTF
CDR3 DNA: TGCGCCAGTCGCGCTATTACCGGCTCTGGGGCCAACGTCCTGACTTTC

clone size: .
V gene: TRBV10-3
D gene: TRBD1
J gene: TRBJ2-1
CDR3 protein: CAISEGRGYGNEQFF
CDR3 DNA: TGTGCCATCAGTGAAGGCAGGGGGTATGGCAATGAGCAGTTCTTC

clone size: .
V gene: TRBV27
D gene: TRBD1
J gene: TRBJ1-6
CDR3 protein: CASGTGYPFGSPLHF
CDR3 DNA: TGTGCCAGCGGGACAGGGTACCCCTTTGGATCACCCCTCCACTTT

clone size: .
V gene: TRBV5-8
D gene: TRBD1
J gene: TRBJ1-6
CDR3 protein: CASSMDRENSPLHF
CDR3 DNA: TGTGCCAGCAGCATGGACAGGGAAAATTCACCCCTCCACTTT

clone size: .
V gene: TRBV7-8
D gene: .
J gene: TRBJ1-3
CDR3 protein: CASSPSQGRNTIYF
CDR3 DNA: TGTGCCAGCAGCCCATCCCAGGGGAGAAACACCATATATTTT

clone size: .
V gene: TRBV6-5
D gene: .
J gene: TRBJ1-3
CDR3 protein: CASVTGGFGNTIYF
CDR3 DNA: TGTGCCAGCGTAACCGGGGGATTCGGAAACACCATATATTTT

clone size: .
V gene: TRBV24-1
D gene: TRBD1
J gene: TRBJ2-1
CDR3 protein: CATSDFGRGRMNEQFF
CDR3 DNA: TGTGCCACCAGTGATTTCGGCAGGGGGCGCATGAATGAGCAGTTCTTC

clone size: .
V gene: TRBV7-3
D gene: .
J gene: TRBJ2-3
CDR3 protein: CASSDQGGWADTQYF
CDR3 DNA: TGTGCCAGCAGCGATCAGGGCGGCTGGGCAGATACGCAGTATTTT

clone size: .
V gene: TRBV6-5
D gene: .
J gene: TRBJ1-5
CDR3 protein: CASSYSQGGNQPQHF
CDR3 DNA: TGTGCCAGCAGTTACTCCCAAGGAGGGAACCAGCCCCAGCATTTT

clone size: few
V gene: TRBV25-1
D gene: TRBD1
J gene: TRBJ2-2
CDR3 protein: CASSEYESGQGVTGELFF
CDR3 DNA: TGTGCCAGCAGTGAATATGAGAGTGGGCAGGGGGTCACCGGGGAGCTGTTTTTT

clone size: few
V gene: TRBV6-1
D gene: .
J gene: TRBJ1-5
CDR3 protein: CASSEPKERRNRENQPQHF
CDR3 DNA: TGTGCCAGCAGTGAACCAAAGGAAAGACGAAACAGGGAAAATCAGCCCCAGCATTTT

clone size: .
V gene: TRBV28
D gene: TRBD2
J gene: TRBJ2-7
CDR3 protein: CASSPAGTRAHQYF
CDR3 DNA: TGTGCCAGCAGTCCCGCGGGGACTAGAGCCCATCAGTACTTC

clone size: few
V gene: TRBV5-1
D gene: .
J gene: TRBJ2-3
CDR3 protein: CASSLFRSTDTQYF
CDR3 DNA: TGCGCCAGCAGCTTGTTTAGAAGCACAGATACGCAGTATTTT

clone size: .
V gene: TRBV27
D gene: .
J gene: TRBJ2-7
CDR3 protein: CASSLHRRDGGTYEQYF
CDR3 DNA: TGTGCCAGCAGTTTACACCGGCGGGACGGGGGTACCTACGAGCAGTACTTC

clone size: once
V gene: TRBV10-1
D gene: .
J gene: TRBJ2-3
CDR3 protein: CASSESRSDTQYF
CDR3 DNA: TGCGCCAGCAGTGAGTCGCGGTCAGATACGCAGTATTTT

clone size: .
V gene: TRBV30
D gene: TRBD2
J gene: TRBJ2-1
CDR3 protein: CAWSLGLAGVDEQFF
CDR3 DNA: TGTGCCTGGAGTCTAGGGCTAGCGGGAGTTGATGAGCAGTTCTTC

clone size: .
V gene: TRBV25-1
D gene: .
J gene: TRBJ1-6
CDR3 protein: CASSGGRTYNSPLHF
CDR3 DNA: TGTGCCAGCAGTGGTGGCCGAACCTATAATTCACCCCTCCACTTT

clone size: .
V gene: TRBV7-6
D gene: TRBD1
J gene: TRBJ2-3
CDR3 protein: CASSPRQGGTDTQYF
CDR3 DNA: TGTGCCAGCAGCCCCCGACAGGGCGGCACAGATACGCAGTATTTT

clone size: .
V gene: TRBV3-1/TRBV3-2
D gene: .
J gene: TRBJ1-2
CDR3 protein: CASSPSGRTYGYTF
CDR3 DNA: TGTGCCAGCAGCCCTAGCGGGCGGACCTATGGCTACACCTTC

clone size: .
V gene: TRBV14
D gene: .
J gene: TRBJ1-6
CDR3 protein: CASSQGGHSPLHF
CDR3 DNA: TGTGCCAGCAGCCAAGGGGGACACTCACCCCTCCACTTT

clone size: .
V gene: TRBV6-5
D gene: .
J gene: TRBJ1-2
CDR3 protein: CASSRTLTSYGYTF
CDR3 DNA: TGTGCCAGCAGTAGGACTCTAACTTCCTATGGCTACACCTTC

clone size: .
V gene: TRBV27
D gene: TRBD2
J gene: TRBJ2-3
CDR3 protein: CASSAPRGGPTDTQYF
CDR3 DNA: TGTGCCAGCAGTGCGCCCCGGGGGGGCCCGACAGATACGCAGTATTTT

clone size: few
V gene: TRBV5-8
D gene: TRBD2
J gene: TRBJ2-1
CDR3 protein: CASSFLGLAGFDEQFF
CDR3 DNA: TGTGCCAGCAGCTTTTTGGGACTAGCGGGATTCGATGAGCAGTTCTTC

clone size: medium-sized
V gene: TRBV11-3
D gene: TRBD2
J gene: TRBJ2-2
CDR3 protein: CASSPWTSENTGELFF
CDR3 DNA: TGTGCCAGCAGTCCTTGGACTAGCGAGAACACCGGGGAGCTGTTTTTT

clone size: .
V gene: TRBV11-2
D gene: TRBD2
J gene: TRBJ2-1
CDR3 protein: CASSLGGSGSDEQFF
CDR3 DNA: TGTGCCAGCAGCTTAGGGGGTAGCGGGAGCGATGAGCAGTTCTTC

clone size: .
V gene: TRBV7-8
D gene: .
J gene: TRBJ2-1
CDR3 protein: CASSLAGGAGYNEQFF
CDR3 DNA: TGTGCCAGCAGCTTAGCTGGGGGGGCGGGTTACAATGAGCAGTTCTTC

clone size: .
V gene: TRBV4-3
D gene: .
J gene: TRBJ1-2
CDR3 protein: CASSQDVRVFYGYTF
CDR3 DNA: TGCGCCAGCAGCCAAGACGTCCGGGTTTTCTATGGCTACACCTTC